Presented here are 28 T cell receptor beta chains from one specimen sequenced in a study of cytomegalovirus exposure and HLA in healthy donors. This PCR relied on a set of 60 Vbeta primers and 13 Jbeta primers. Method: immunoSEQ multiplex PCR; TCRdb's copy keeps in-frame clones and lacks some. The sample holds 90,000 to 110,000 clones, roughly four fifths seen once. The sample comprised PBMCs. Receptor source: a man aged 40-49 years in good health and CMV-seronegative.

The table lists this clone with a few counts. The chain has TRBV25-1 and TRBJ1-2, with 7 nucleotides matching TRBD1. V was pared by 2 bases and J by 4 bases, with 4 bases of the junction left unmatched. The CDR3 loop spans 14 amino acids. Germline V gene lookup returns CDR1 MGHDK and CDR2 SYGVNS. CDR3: CASSEVSGGYGYTF. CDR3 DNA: TGTGCCAGCAGTGAAGTTTCAGGGGGCTATGGCTACACCTTC.

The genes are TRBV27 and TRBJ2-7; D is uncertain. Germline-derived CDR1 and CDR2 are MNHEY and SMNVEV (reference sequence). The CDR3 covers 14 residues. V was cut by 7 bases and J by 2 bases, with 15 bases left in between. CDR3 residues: CASNESFSPYEQYF. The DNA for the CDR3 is TGTGCCAGCAACGAGAGCTTCTCTCCCTACGAGCAGTACTTC.

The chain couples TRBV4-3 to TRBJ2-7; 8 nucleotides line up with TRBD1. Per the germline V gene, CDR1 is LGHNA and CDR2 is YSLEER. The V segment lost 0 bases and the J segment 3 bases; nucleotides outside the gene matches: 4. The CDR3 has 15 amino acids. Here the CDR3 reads CASSQDWTGNYEQYF. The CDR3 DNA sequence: TGCGCCAGCAGCCAAGACTGGACAGGGAACTACGAGCAGTACTTC.

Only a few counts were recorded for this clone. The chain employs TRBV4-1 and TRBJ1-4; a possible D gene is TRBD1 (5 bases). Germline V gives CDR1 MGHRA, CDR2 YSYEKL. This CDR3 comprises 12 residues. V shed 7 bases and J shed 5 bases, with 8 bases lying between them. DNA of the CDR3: TGCGCCAGCACCCCAGGGAATGAAAAACTGTTTTTT. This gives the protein CASTPGNEKLFF.

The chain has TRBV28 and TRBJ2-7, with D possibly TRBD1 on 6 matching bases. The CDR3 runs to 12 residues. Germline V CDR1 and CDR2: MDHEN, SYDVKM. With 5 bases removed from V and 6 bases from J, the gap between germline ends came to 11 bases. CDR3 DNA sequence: TGTGCCAGCAGTACAACAGGGCGCGAGCAGTACTTC. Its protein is CASSTTGREQYF. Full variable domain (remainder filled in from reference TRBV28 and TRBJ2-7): DVKVTQSSRYLVKRTGEKVFLECVQDMDHENMFWYRQDPGLGLRLIYFSYDVKMKEKGDIPEGYSVSREKKERFSLILESASTNQTSMYLCASSTTGREQYFGPGTRLTVT.

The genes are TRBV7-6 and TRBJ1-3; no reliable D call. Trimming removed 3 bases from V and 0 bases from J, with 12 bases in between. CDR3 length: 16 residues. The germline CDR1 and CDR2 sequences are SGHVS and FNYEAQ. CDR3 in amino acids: CASSFGERNSGNTIYF. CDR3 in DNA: TGTGCCAGCAGCTTCGGGGAACGCAACTCTGGAAACACCATATATTTT.

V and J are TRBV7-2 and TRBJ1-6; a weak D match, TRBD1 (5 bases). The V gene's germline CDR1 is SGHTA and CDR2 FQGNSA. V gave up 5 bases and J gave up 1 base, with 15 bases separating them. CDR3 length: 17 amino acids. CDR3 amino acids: CASSLVSTESYNSPLHF. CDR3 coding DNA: TGTGCCAGCAGCCTCGTATCGACAGAATCCTATAATTCACCCCTCCACTTT.

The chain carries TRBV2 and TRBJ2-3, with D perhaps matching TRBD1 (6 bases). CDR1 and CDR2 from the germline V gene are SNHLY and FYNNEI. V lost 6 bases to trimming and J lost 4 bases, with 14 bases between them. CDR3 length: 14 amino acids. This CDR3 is CASRNRDFADTQYF. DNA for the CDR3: TGTGCCAGCAGAAACAGGGATTTTGCAGATACGCAGTATTTT.

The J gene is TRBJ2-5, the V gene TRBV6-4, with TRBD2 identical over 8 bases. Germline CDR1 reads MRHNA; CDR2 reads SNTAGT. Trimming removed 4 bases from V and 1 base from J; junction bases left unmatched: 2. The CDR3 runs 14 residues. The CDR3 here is CASSATSGQETQYF. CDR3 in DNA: TGTGCCAGCAGTGCCACTAGCGGCCAAGAGACCCAGTACTTC.

Here the CDR3 DNA reads TGTGCCAGCAGTCCCAGGGGACTAGCGGGAGGTGAGCAGTTCTTC. Translating it yields CASSPRGLAGGEQFF. The V gene is TRBV27, the J gene TRBJ2-1; 15 nucleotides line up with TRBD2. The CDR3 is 15 residues long. CDR1 is MNHEY, CDR2 SMNVEV, per germline (reference sequence). Germline trimming cut 5 bases from V and 9 bases from J; bases unmatched to any gene: 5.

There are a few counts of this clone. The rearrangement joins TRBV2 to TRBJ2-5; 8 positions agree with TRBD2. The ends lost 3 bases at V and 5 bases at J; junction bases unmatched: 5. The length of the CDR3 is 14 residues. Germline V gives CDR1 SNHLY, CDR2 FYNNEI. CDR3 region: CASSEAGGVETQYF. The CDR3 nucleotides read TGTGCCAGCAGTGAGGCGGGGGGCGTGGAGACCCAGTACTTC.

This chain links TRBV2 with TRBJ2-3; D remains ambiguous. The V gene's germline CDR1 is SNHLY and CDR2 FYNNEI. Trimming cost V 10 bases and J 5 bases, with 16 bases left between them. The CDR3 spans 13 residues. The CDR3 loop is CATRRSEVDTQYF. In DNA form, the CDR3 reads TGTGCCACAAGGAGAAGCGAAGTAGATACGCAGTATTTT.

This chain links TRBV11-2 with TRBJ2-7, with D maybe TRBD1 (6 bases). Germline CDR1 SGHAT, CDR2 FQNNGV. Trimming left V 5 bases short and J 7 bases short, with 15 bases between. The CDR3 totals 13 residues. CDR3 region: CASSPTGDLEQYF. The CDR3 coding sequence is TGTGCCAGCAGCCCGACAGGTGACCTAGAGCAGTACTTC.

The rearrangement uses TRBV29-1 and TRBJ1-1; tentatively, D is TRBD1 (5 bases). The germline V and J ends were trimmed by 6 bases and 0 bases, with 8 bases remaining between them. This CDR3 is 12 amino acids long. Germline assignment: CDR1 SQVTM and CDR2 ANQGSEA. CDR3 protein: CSVPGVNTEAFF. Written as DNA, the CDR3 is TGCAGCGTCCCGGGGGTGAACACTGAAGCTTTCTTT.

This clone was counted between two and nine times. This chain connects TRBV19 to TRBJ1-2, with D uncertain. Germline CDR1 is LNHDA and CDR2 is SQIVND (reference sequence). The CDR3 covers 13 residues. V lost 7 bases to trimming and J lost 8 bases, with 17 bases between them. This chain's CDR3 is CASTDGSAGGYTF. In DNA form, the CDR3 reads TGTGCCAGTACTGACGGTTCGGCAGGCGGCTACACCTTC.

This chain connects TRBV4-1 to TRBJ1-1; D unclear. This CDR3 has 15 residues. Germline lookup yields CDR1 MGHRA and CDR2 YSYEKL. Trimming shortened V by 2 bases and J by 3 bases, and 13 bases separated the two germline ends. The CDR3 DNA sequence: TGCGCCAGCAGCCAATCTGGTCTGAGTTACACTGAAGCTTTCTTT. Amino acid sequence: CASSQSGLSYTEAFF.

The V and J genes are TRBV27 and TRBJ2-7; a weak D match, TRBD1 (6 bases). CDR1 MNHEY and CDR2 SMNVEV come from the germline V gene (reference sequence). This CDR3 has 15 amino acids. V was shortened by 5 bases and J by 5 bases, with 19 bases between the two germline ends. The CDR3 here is CASSPRLGRGHEQYF. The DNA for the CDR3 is TGTGCCAGCAGTCCTCGATTGGGCAGGGGTCACGAGCAGTACTTC.

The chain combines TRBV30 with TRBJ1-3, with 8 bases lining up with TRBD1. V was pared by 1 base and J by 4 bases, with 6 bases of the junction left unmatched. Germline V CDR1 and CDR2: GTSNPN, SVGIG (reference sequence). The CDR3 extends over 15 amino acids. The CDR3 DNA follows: TGTGCCTGGAGTGCAGGGGGCGGAGGAGGAAACACCATATATTTT. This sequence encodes CAWSAGGGGGNTIYF.

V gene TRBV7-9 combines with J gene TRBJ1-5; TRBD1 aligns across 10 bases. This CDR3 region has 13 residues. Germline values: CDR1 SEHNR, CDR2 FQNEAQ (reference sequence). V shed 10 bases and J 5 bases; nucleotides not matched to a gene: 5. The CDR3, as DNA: TGTGCCACGGCCGGGACAGGGGATCAGCCCCAGCATTTT. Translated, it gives CATAGTGDQPQHF.

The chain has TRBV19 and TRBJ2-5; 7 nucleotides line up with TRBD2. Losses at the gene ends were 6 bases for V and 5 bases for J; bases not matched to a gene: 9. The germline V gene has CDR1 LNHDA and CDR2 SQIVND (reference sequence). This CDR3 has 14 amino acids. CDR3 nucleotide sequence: TGTGCCAGTAGCACCCCAGGACTAGTCGAGACCCAGTACTTC. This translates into CASSTPGLVETQYF.

The CDR3 nucleotides are TGTGCCATCAGTGAGTCGATACAAAGTGGCTACACCTTC. This translates into CAISESIQSGYTF. This chain uses TRBV10-3 with TRBJ1-2; unclear D gene. Germline CDR1 and CDR2: ENHRY and SYGVKD. The ends were cut back, 0 bases at V and 7 bases at J, with 9 bases in the middle. The CDR3 is made up of 13 amino acids.

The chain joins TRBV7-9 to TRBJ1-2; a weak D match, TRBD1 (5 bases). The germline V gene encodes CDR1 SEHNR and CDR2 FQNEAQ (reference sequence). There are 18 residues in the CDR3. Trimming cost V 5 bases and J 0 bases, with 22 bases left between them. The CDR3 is CASSLEGVGGTTNYGYTF. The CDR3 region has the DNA TGTGCCAGCAGCCTAGAGGGAGTCGGGGGAACGACTAACTATGGCTACACCTTC.

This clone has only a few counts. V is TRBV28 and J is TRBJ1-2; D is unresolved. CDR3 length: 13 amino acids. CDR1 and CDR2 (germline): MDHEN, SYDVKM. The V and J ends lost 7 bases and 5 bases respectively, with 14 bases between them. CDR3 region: CASTEEFGYGYTF. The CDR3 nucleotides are TGTGCCAGCACAGAGGAGTTTGGGTATGGCTACACCTTC.

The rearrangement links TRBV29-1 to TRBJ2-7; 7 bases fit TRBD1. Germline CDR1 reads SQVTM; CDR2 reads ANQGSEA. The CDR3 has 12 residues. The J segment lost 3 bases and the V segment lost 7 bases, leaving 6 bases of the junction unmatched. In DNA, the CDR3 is TGCAGCGCCGGAACAGGGGTCTACGAGCAGTACTTC. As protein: CSAGTGVYEQYF.

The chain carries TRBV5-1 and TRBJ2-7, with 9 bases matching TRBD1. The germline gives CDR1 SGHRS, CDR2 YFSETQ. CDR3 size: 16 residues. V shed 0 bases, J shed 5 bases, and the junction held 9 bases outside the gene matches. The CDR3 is CASSLAVPGQGHEQYF. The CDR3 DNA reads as TGCGCCAGCAGCTTGGCGGTGCCGGGACAGGGCCACGAGCAGTACTTC.

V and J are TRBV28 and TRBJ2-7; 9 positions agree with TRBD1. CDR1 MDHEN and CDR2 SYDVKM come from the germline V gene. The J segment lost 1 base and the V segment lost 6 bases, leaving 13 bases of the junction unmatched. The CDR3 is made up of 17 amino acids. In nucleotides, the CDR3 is TGTGCCAGCAGCCCCCCGGGACAGGGATTCCCTTCCTACGAGCAGTACTTC. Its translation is CASSPPGQGFPSYEQYF.

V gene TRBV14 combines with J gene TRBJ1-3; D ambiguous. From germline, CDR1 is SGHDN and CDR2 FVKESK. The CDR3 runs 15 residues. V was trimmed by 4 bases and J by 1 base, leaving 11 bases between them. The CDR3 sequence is CASSPTRGSGNTIYF. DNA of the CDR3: TGTGCCAGCAGCCCCACGCGGGGTTCTGGAAACACCATATATTTT.

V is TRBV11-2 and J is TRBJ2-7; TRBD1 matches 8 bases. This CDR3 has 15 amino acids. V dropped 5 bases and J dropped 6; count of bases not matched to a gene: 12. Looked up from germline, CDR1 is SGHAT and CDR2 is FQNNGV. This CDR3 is CASSPLTGVGFEQYF. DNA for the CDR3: TGTGCCAGCAGCCCTCTGACAGGGGTAGGTTTCGAGCAGTACTTC. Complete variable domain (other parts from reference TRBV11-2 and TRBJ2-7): EAGVAQSPRYKIIEKRQSVAFWCNPISGHATLYWYQQILGQGPKLLIQFQNNGVVDDSQLPKDRFSAERLKGVDSTLKIQPAKLEDSAVYLCASSPLTGVGFEQYFGPGTRLTVT.